These T cell receptor beta chains were read from a single sample in a study of T-cell memory formation after mild COVID-19. MiXCR, run by TCRdb on the 5' RACE reads, gives a single entry per CDR3 protein. The table records a few hundred thousand distinct CDR3 sequences, approximately 10% of them present only once. The sequencing sample was made of PBMCs or a T cell subset sorted from them (not recorded which). These receptor sequences come from a man between 18 and 29 years old who had mild COVID-19 (a few samples of this study predate the infection). Cell type and time point are not known. The CDR3 runs from the conserved cysteine through the conserved F or W. A D gene is named only where the DNA matches it firmly. Rows may omit the clone size; those that give it use once, few, many or a size class.

j_call | v_call | clone_size | d_call | cdr3_aa | cdr3_nt
TRBJ2-2 | TRBV12-3/TRBV12-4 | many | TRBD1 | CASSRRQGNTGELFF | TGTGCCAGCAGTCGTCGACAGGGGAACACCGGGGAGCTGTTTTTT
TRBJ2-6 | TRBV10-3 | few | - | CAIEQVGANVLTF | TGTGCCATCGAGCAGGTTGGGGCCAACGTCCTGACTTTC
TRBJ2-7 | TRBV12-3/TRBV12-4 | few | - | CASGGGAAYEQYF | TGTGCCTCGGGGGGCGGGGCGGCCTACGAGCAGTACTTC
TRBJ2-5 | TRBV12-3/TRBV12-4 | - | - | CASSLAITSQETQYF | TGTGCCAGCAGTTTAGCGATAACTAGCCAAGAGACCCAGTACTTC
TRBJ2-3 | TRBV5-1 | many | - | CASSLAGTDTQYF | TGTGCCAGCAGCTTAGCGGGCACAGATACGCAGTATTTT
TRBJ1-1 | TRBV6-2/TRBV6-3 | few | TRBD1 | CASSPDRTEAFF | TGTGCCAGCAGTCCGGACAGGACTGAAGCTTTCTTT
TRBJ1-2 | TRBV20-1 | few | - | CSARVGEEYGYTF | TGCAGTGCTAGAGTAGGGGAGGAGTATGGCTACACCTTC
TRBJ2-7 | TRBV4-3 | many | TRBD1 | CASSQFLGQGNYEQYF | TGCGCCAGCAGCCAATTTCTGGGACAGGGGAACTACGAGCAGTACTTC
TRBJ2-5 | TRBV20-1 | few | - | CSAAGQETQYF | TGCAGTGCTGCGGGACAAGAGACCCAGTACTTC
TRBJ1-1 | TRBV9 | few | - | CASSVQSSGNTEAFF | TGTGCCAGCAGCGTACAGTCTTCGGGGAACACTGAAGCTTTCTTT
TRBJ2-2 | TRBV9 | many | TRBD2 | CASSVDGLAAGELFF | TGTGCCAGCAGCGTAGATGGACTAGCGGCCGGGGAGCTGTTTTTT
TRBJ1-1 | TRBV5-1 | few | TRBD1 | CASSLRQGRGEAFF | TGCGCCAGCAGCCTAAGACAGGGGAGAGGGGAAGCTTTCTTT
TRBJ2-7 | TRBV6-2/TRBV6-3 | few | TRBD2 | CASSQAGDSYEQYF | TGTGCCAGCAGCCAAGCGGGGGACTCCTACGAGCAGTACTTC
TRBJ1-1 | TRBV12-3/TRBV12-4 | many | - | CASTVGLTNTEAFF | TGTGCCAGCACTGTCGGGCTGACAAACACTGAAGCTTTCTTT
TRBJ1-1 | TRBV5-6 | - | - | CASSLLGGLSEAFF | TGTGCCAGCAGCTTGTTAGGGGGATTATCTGAAGCTTTCTTT
TRBJ1-5 | TRBV7-9 | few | - | CASSTGAGSNQPQHF | TGTGCCAGCAGCACCGGGGCCGGTAGCAATCAGCCCCAGCATTTT
TRBJ1-5 | TRBV4-2 | many | - | CASSQQGGHSNQPQHF | TGTGCCAGCAGCCAACAGGGAGGCCATAGCAATCAGCCCCAGCATTTT
TRBJ1-2 | TRBV4-2 | - | - | CASSPPADYGYTF | TGTGCCAGCAGTCCCCCGGCGGACTATGGCTACACCTTC
TRBJ2-1 | TRBV11-1 | few | TRBD1 | CASSKGQGRVF | TGTGCCAGCAGCAAGGGACAGGGACGGGTCTTC
TRBJ1-6 | TRBV5-1 | few | TRBD1 | CASSDGTGGKSPLHF | TGCGCCAGCAGCGACGGGACAGGGGGCAAATCACCCCTCCACTTT
TRBJ2-3 | TRBV2 | many | TRBD2 | CASSEWASGGDTQYF | TGTGCCAGCAGTGAATGGGCTAGCGGGGGAGATACGCAGTATTTT
TRBJ2-3 | TRBV6-2/TRBV6-3 | - | TRBD2 | CASIPTSGGTDTQYF | TGTGCCAGCATCCCGACTAGCGGGGGAACAGATACGCAGTATTTT
TRBJ1-6 | TRBV18 | - | TRBD1 | CASSPPSRGDNSPLHF | TGTGCCAGCTCACCACCCTCCAGGGGGGATAATTCACCCCTCCACTTT
TRBJ2-3 | TRBV5-1 | - | - | CASSLVAKTDTQYF | TGCGCCAGCAGCTTGGTGGCTAAAACAGATACGCAGTATTTT
TRBJ1-1 | TRBV7-9 | few | - | CASRHPRSMNTEAFF | TGTGCCAGCAGACATCCTAGGTCGATGAACACTGAAGCTTTCTTT
TRBJ2-1 | TRBV20-1 | - | TRBD1 | CSAPDRGVVEEQFF | TGCAGTGCTCCAGACAGGGGGGTGGTCGAGGAGCAGTTCTTC
TRBJ1-1 | TRBV4-1 | - | - | CASSQVVPGITEAFF | TGCGCCAGCAGCCAAGTAGTCCCTGGTATCACTGAAGCTTTCTTT
TRBJ1-6 | TRBV7-2 | many | TRBD1 | CASSSLQGASPLHF | TGTGCCAGCAGCTCTTTACAGGGGGCCTCACCCCTCCACTTT
TRBJ1-2 | TRBV7-9 | few | TRBD1 | CASSSGGEGPGYTF | TGTGCCAGCAGCTCAGGGGGCGAGGGCCCTGGCTACACCTTC
TRBJ2-7 | TRBV5-4 | few | TRBD1 | CASSWDRSFGNEQYF | TGTGCCAGCAGCTGGGACAGGAGCTTCGGAAACGAGCAGTACTTC
TRBJ1-2 | TRBV30 | few | TRBD1 | CAWSRRGQGGYTF | TGTGCCTGGAGCCGCAGGGGGCAGGGTGGCTACACCTTC
TRBJ2-5 | TRBV5-1 | many | - | CASSQRTRQMETQYF | TGCGCCAGCAGCCAGAGGACAAGGCAGATGGAGACCCAGTACTTC
TRBJ2-7 | TRBV27 | many | - | CASSLYGASYEQYF | TGTGCCAGCAGTTTATATGGGGCCTCCTACGAGCAGTACTTC
TRBJ2-3 | TRBV14 | few | - | CASSHWTDTQYF | TGTGCCAGCAGCCATTGGACAGATACGCAGTATTTT
TRBJ1-2 | TRBV4-3 | few | - | CASSQEGRGYTF | TGCGCCAGCAGCCAAGAGGGTAGAGGCTACACCTTC
TRBJ2-5 | TRBV7-7 | - | TRBD1 | CASSLATGVPGTQYF | TGTGCCAGCAGCTTAGCTACAGGGGTCCCGGGGACCCAGTACTTC
TRBJ2-1 | TRBV20-1 | few | - | CSAGGPGGRYNEQFF | TGCAGTGCCGGGGGGCCGGGGGGCCGATACAATGAGCAGTTCTTC
TRBJ1-5 | TRBV19 | - | - | CASSIARWPQHF | TGTGCCAGTAGTATTGCGCGGTGGCCCCAGCATTTT
TRBJ1-2 | TRBV7-8 | - | TRBD1 | CASSPMGQTNYGYTF | TGTGCCAGCAGCCCTATGGGACAGACTAACTATGGCTACACCTTC
TRBJ1-2 | TRBV29-1 | - | - | CSGSLETGYGYTF | TGCAGCGGGTCATTAGAAACGGGCTATGGCTACACCTTC
TRBJ1-1 | TRBV12-3/TRBV12-4 | few | - | CASSLGGRLNTEAFF | TGTGCCAGCAGTTTAGGTGGGCGCCTGAACACTGAAGCTTTCTTT